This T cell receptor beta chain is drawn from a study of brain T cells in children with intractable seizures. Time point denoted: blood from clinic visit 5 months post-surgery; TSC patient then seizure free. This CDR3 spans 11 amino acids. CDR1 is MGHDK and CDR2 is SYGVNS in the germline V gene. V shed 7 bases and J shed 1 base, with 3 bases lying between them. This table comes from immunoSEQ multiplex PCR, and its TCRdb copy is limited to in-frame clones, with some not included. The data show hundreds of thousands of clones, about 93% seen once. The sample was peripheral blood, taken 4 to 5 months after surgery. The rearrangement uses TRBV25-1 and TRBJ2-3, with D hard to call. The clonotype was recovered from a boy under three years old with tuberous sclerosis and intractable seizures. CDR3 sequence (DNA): TGTGCCAGCACAGGCACAGATACGCAGTATTTT. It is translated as CASTGTDTQYF.